This TCR beta chain was observed in a study of blood T cell repertoires in COVID-19. This CDR3 is built from 17 residues. The J segment lost 7 bases and the V segment lost 5 bases, leaving 15 bases of the junction unmatched. Germline V gene data show CDR1 as LNHDA and CDR2 as SQIVND (reference sequence). The table came from immunoSEQ multiplex PCR; TCRdb's copy has only in-frame clones and leaves some out. The sample lists approximately 240,000 clones, roughly 80% seen once, with around 18% in the top ten. Input material: peripheral blood. The V gene is TRBV19, the J gene TRBJ1-4; 8 bases line up with TRBD1. This sequence originates from a woman of 80 years or more with active or convalescent COVID-19. The DNA of the CDR3 is TGTGCCAGTAGTTCCCGGGACAGGCCCAGACGGGGTGAAAAACTGTTTTTT. Protein product: CASSSRDRPRRGEKLFF.